At least ten counts were recorded for the clone carrying this TCR beta chain. What it recognizes is unknown. Original processing notes: CDR3 differences across clinicopathological groups were used to build a distant-metastasis classifier for papillary thyroid cancer. TCRdb re-called the PCR reads via MiXCR. TCRdb assigned the V and J calls; the authors' analysis was not used. The table shows 40,000 or so clones, with roughly 17% occurring only once. The data stem from a study of metastatic and nonmetastatic thyroid tumors. The wider study: The comparison covered peripheral blood and tumor or nodule tissue in malignant and benign thyroid patients.

Not a single patient had been given any form of treatment at any point before undergoing thyroid surgery. CDR3 length: 16 residues. The germline gives CDR1 SGHVS, CDR2 FQNEAQ. After removal of 1 base from V and 5 bases from J, the junction contained 9 bases not matched to a gene. Broader study findings: The study reportedly found significantly higher TCR beta diversity in malignant thyroid tumors than benign nodules, in blood and tumor.

The origin of this receptor is a female donor with papillary thyroid cancer or a benign thyroid nodule (not recorded which). Some clones in this sample may be carry-over from other donors' samples. Sequencing was done on a sample of tumor tissue. The gene calls are TRBV7-8 and TRBJ2-7, with 9 bases identical to TRBD1. The CDR3 protein is CASSLETGTGKNEQYF. Written as DNA, the CDR3 is TGTGCCAGCAGCTTAGAGACCGGGACAGGGAAAAACGAGCAGTACTTC.